The 32 T cell receptor beta chains below all came from one sample that was sequenced in a study of cytomegalovirus exposure and HLA in healthy donors. Assay: immunoSEQ multiplex PCR; the TCRdb copy retains only in-frame clones and omits some. The sample consists of tens of thousands of clones, 84% of them appearing once. Sample: PBMCs. These receptor sequences come from a young woman in good health and CMV-seropositive.

The gene calls are TRBV7-2 and TRBJ2-7; 8 bases line up with TRBD1. J was trimmed by 2 bases and V by 1 base; bases with no gene match: 4. The germline V gene encodes CDR1 SGHTA and CDR2 FQGNSA. There are 15 residues in the CDR3. Here the CDR3 reads CASSLDGTGAYEQYF. DNA of the CDR3: TGTGCCAGCAGCTTAGACGGGACAGGAGCCTACGAGCAGTACTTC.

CDR3 protein: CASSLARQTTADTQYF. In DNA form, the CDR3 reads TGTGCCAGCAGCTTAGCGCGGCAAACCACCGCAGATACGCAGTATTTT. This sequence joins TRBV7-8 and TRBJ2-3; no reliable D call. V shed 0 bases and J shed 4 bases, with 14 bases lying between them. The CDR3 totals 16 residues. The germline V gene encodes CDR1 SGHVS and CDR2 FQNEAQ.

This chain uses TRBV6-5 with TRBJ1-5; TRBD1 matches 9 bases. This CDR3 has 14 residues. The V gene end was trimmed by 5 bases and the J gene end by 2 bases; junction bases not matched to a gene: 1. Germline V gives CDR1 MNHEY, CDR2 SVGAGI. The CDR3 coding sequence is TGTGCCAGCAGTCGGACAGGGGGCAATCAGCCCCAGCATTTT. Protein: CASSRTGGNQPQHF.

The chain's CDR3 is CASSQVTGNEKLFF. DNA for the CDR3: TGTGCCAGCAGCCAAGTGACAGGGAATGAAAAACTGTTTTTT. The chain is built from TRBV14 and TRBJ1-4, with TRBD1 matching over 7 bases. This CDR3 is built from 14 residues. V was clipped by 1 base and J by 5 bases; unmatched bases: 1. The germline V gene has CDR1 SGHDN and CDR2 FVKESK. Complete variable domain (other parts from reference TRBV14 and TRBJ1-4): EAGVTQFPSHSVIEKGQTVTLRCDPISGHDNLYWYRRVMGKEIKFLLHFVKESKQDESGMPNNRFLAERTGGTYSTLKVQPAELEDSGVYFCASSQVTGNEKLFFGSGTQLSVL.

The chain recombines TRBV10-3 with TRBJ2-3; 8 bases fit TRBD1. Germline V gene lookup returns CDR1 ENHRY and CDR2 SYGVKD. Unmatched junction bases numbered 5, after V lost 6 bases and J lost 6 bases. The CDR3 is 13 residues long. CDR3 residues: CAISPGGYDTQYF. The CDR3 DNA is TGTGCCATCAGCCCAGGGGGCTACGATACGCAGTATTTT.

The chain has TRBV30 and TRBJ1-4; D gene unclear. Germline lookup yields CDR1 GTSNPN and CDR2 SVGIG (reference sequence). The CDR3 consists of 14 residues. V was clipped by 0 bases and J by 3 bases, with 8 bases between them. CDR3 loop: CAWSVGQANEKLFF. The CDR3 region has the DNA TGTGCCTGGAGTGTAGGTCAGGCTAATGAAAAACTGTTTTTT. Together with reference TRBV30 and TRBJ1-4, the CDR3 gives the full variable domain: SQTIHQWPATLVQPVGSPLSLECTVEGTSNPNLYWYRQAAGRGLQLLFYSVGIGQISSEVPQNLSASRPQDRQFILSSKKLLLSDSGFYLCAWSVGQANEKLFFGSGTQLSVL.

The chain recombines TRBV7-3 with TRBJ1-2; D ambiguous. This CDR3 comprises 13 residues. Germline CDR1 reads SGHTA; CDR2 reads FQGTGA. V lost 5 bases, J lost 2 bases, and 9 bases lay in between. The CDR3 DNA reads TGTGCCAGCAGCCCCCAGGCAAACTATGGCTACACCTTC. Protein product: CASSPQANYGYTF.

This chain links TRBV27 with TRBJ2-7; TRBD1 agrees at 10 bases. CDR1 and CDR2 from the germline V gene are MNHEY and SMNVEV (reference sequence). J lost 3 bases, V lost 6 bases, and 2 bases had no gene match. The CDR3 contains 13 residues. This chain's CDR3 is CASRWTGGYEQYF. CDR3 nucleotides: TGTGCCAGCAGGTGGACAGGGGGCTACGAGCAGTACTTC.

This clone was seen a handful of times. This chain joins TRBV5-1 and TRBJ1-1; D perhaps matches TRBD1 (5 bases). The CDR3 runs to 13 residues. The germline V and J ends were trimmed by 3 bases and 1 base, with 7 bases remaining between them. Germline lookup yields CDR1 SGHRS and CDR2 YFSETQ. CDR3 amino acids: CASSWGGNTEAFF. Here the CDR3 DNA reads TGCGCCAGCAGCTGGGGGGGGAACACTGAAGCTTTCTTT. The variable domain in full, completed from reference TRBV5-1 and TRBJ1-1, reads KAGVTQTPRYLIKTRGQQVTLSCSPISGHRSVSWYQQTPGQGLQFLFEYFSETQRNKGNFPGRFSGRQFSNSRSEMNVSTLELGDSALYLCASSWGGNTEAFFGQGTRLTVV.

The chain combines TRBV7-9 with TRBJ1-6, with D unresolved. Germline values: CDR1 SEHNR, CDR2 FQNEAQ (reference sequence). The CDR3 consists of 15 residues. Trimming left V 5 bases short and J 9 bases short, with 17 bases between. The CDR3 DNA follows: TGTGCCAGCAGCGCCGAAAACCCTCTAGTTTCACCCCTCCACTTT. This encodes CASSAENPLVSPLHF.

In this sample, this clone turned up once. The CDR3 region has the DNA TGTGCCTGGAGTGTCCGGGTGACTAATGAAAAACTGTTTTTT. Amino acid sequence: CAWSVRVTNEKLFF. V usage is TRBV30 and J usage is TRBJ1-4; D gene uncertain. This CDR3 comprises 14 residues. The V gene's germline CDR1 is GTSNPN and CDR2 SVGIG (reference sequence). With 0 bases removed from V and 2 bases from J, the gap between germline ends came to 7 bases.

The chain employs TRBV4-2 and TRBJ2-1, with 9 bases identical to TRBD1. V shed 3 bases and J 9 bases; nucleotides not matched to a gene: 6. Germline CDR1 reads LGHNA; CDR2 reads YNFKEQ. This CDR3 contains 14 residues. CDR3 DNA: TGTGCCAGCAGCCACGGACAGGGGAGGAGTGAGCAGTTCTTC. Translation gives CASSHGQGRSEQFF.

This rearrangement joins TRBV28 to TRBJ1-3; 7 bases are shared with TRBD1. From germline, CDR1 is MDHEN and CDR2 SYDVKM. The CDR3 is 15 residues long. The V and J ends lost 6 bases and 1 base, in that order; junction bases with no gene match: 6. The CDR3 reads CASSRRQGSGNTIYF. The CDR3 region has the DNA TGTGCCAGCAGCCGACGACAGGGATCTGGAAACACCATATATTTT.

V usage is TRBV15 and J usage is TRBJ2-1; 9 bases are a match to TRBD2. Germline values: CDR1 LNHNV, CDR2 YYDKDF (reference sequence). This CDR3 region has 17 residues. V was pared by 0 bases and J by 7 bases, with 10 bases of the junction left unmatched. CDR3 nucleotide sequence: TGTGCCACCAGCAGAGATAGGGCTAGCGGGGACCGGAATGAGCAGTTCTTC. Its protein is CATSRDRASGDRNEQFF.

The V and J genes are TRBV6-5 and TRBJ2-7, with D perhaps TRBD1 (5 bases). V shed 4 bases and J shed 3 bases, with 10 bases lying between them. Germline CDR1 reads MNHEY; CDR2 reads SVGAGI. The CDR3 is 13 residues long. CDR3 DNA sequence: TGTGCCAGCAGTTTGTCAGGGCTCTACGAGCAGTACTTC. It codes for CASSLSGLYEQYF.

Only one count was recorded for this clone. The chain employs TRBV2 and TRBJ1-1; D might be TRBD1 (5 bases). The germline gives CDR1 SNHLY, CDR2 FYNNEI. The CDR3 is made up of 13 amino acids. V was trimmed by 10 bases and J by 4 bases, leaving 16 bases between them. CDR3 in DNA: TGTGCCACCTATCCCCTTGGGGCCACTGAAGCTTTCTTT. It translates to CATYPLGATEAFF. Filled out from reference TRBV2 and TRBJ1-1, the complete variable domain reads EPEVTQTPSHQVTQMGQEVILRCVPISNHLYFYWYRQILGQKVEFLVSFYNNEISEKSEIFDDQFSVERPDGSNFTLKIRSTKLEDSAMYFCATYPLGATEAFFGQGTRLTVV.

This chain uses TRBV19 with TRBJ2-2; TRBD1 might be the D (6 bases). The V gene lost 5 bases and the J gene lost 6 bases, with 16 bases spanning the gap. This CDR3 spans 15 amino acids. Germline CDR1 and CDR2: LNHDA and SQIVND (reference sequence). The CDR3 sequence: CASSPGHVNAGELFF. The CDR3, as DNA: TGTGCCAGTAGTCCGGGACATGTAAACGCCGGGGAGCTGTTTTTT.

This chain uses TRBV10-1 with TRBJ1-1; TRBD1 is a possible D gene (6 bases). Trimming removed 5 bases from V and 1 base from J, with 11 bases in between. CDR1 is WNHNN, CDR2 SYGVQD, per germline (reference sequence). The CDR3 runs to 14 residues. CDR3 nucleotides: TGCGCCAGCAGTCCGGGACACCCGAACACTGAAGCTTTCTTT. Amino acids: CASSPGHPNTEAFF.

This chain joins TRBV7-9 and TRBJ1-1; TRBD1 might be the D (5 bases). Trimming left V 3 bases short and J 1 base short, with 12 bases between. Germline CDR1 SEHNR, CDR2 FQNEAQ (reference sequence). The CDR3 is made up of 15 amino acids. The CDR3 region has the DNA TGTGCCAGCAGCTTGAACCGGGACTCGAACACTGAAGCTTTCTTT. Translating it yields CASSLNRDSNTEAFF. Together with reference TRBV7-9 and TRBJ1-1, the CDR3 gives the full variable domain: DTGVSQNPRHKITKRGQNVTFRCDPISEHNRLYWYRQTLGQGPEFLTYFQNEAQLEKSRLLSDRFSAERPKGSFSTLEIQRTEQGDSAMYLCASSLNRDSNTEAFFGQGTRLTVV.

DNA for the CDR3: TGTGCCACCAGCCACGACTCAAGCTACGAGCAGTACTTC. The encoded protein is CATSHDSSYEQYF. The rearrangement uses TRBV15 and TRBJ2-7; D uncertain. This CDR3 is 13 amino acids long. V lost 5 bases, J lost 3 bases, and 11 bases lay in between. The germline V gene has CDR1 LNHNV and CDR2 YYDKDF (reference sequence).

Only a few counts were recorded for this clone. The chain is built from TRBV9 and TRBJ1-5; unclear D gene. Germline V lookup: CDR1 SGDLS, CDR2 YYNGEE. The CDR3 totals 14 residues. The ends were cut back, 0 bases at V and 5 bases at J, with 9 bases in the middle. The CDR3 here is CASSVDQEDQPQHF. The CDR3 DNA reads as TGTGCCAGCAGCGTAGATCAGGAAGATCAGCCCCAGCATTTT.

The genes are TRBV27 and TRBJ2-2; 7 positions agree with TRBD1. Germline V CDR1 and CDR2: MNHEY, SMNVEV (reference sequence). The junction had 4 bases not matched to a gene; V was cut back by 3 bases and J by 6 bases. The CDR3 is 14 residues long. CDR3 region: CASSLTGLAGELFF. CDR3 sequence (DNA): TGTGCCAGCAGTTTGACAGGGTTGGCCGGGGAGCTGTTTTTT.

The CDR3 DNA reads as TGTGCCTGGAGTCCCGACAGCCGCAACTATGGCTACACCTTC. It yields the protein CAWSPDSRNYGYTF. This rearrangement joins TRBV30 to TRBJ1-2; possibly TRBD1 for D (5 bases). Germline CDR1 reads GTSNPN; CDR2 reads SVGIG (reference sequence). The CDR3 loop spans 14 amino acids. The V end lost 2 bases, the J end lost 2 bases, and 12 bases lay between the germline ends.

The chain uses TRBV19 and TRBJ2-7; D is unresolved. This CDR3 spans 14 amino acids. Looked up from germline, CDR1 is LNHDA and CDR2 is SQIVND (reference sequence). Trimming removed 0 bases from V and 0 bases from J, with 6 bases in between. CDR3 coding DNA: TGTGCCAGTAGTATAGACCTCGGCTCCTACGAGCAGTACTTC. Translated, it gives CASSIDLGSYEQYF.

This chain links TRBV5-6 with TRBJ2-7, with 8 bases aligning to TRBD1. Germline V lookup: CDR1 SGHDT, CDR2 YYEEEE. The V and J ends lost 4 bases and 2 bases, in that order; junction bases with no gene match: 17. This CDR3 has 18 residues. CDR3 sequence (DNA): TGTGCCAGCAGCCCCAGGAAACTAGACAGGGGAGTAACCTACGAGCAGTACTTC. Protein sequence: CASSPRKLDRGVTYEQYF.

The chain joins TRBV7-9 to TRBJ1-1; D not certain. The V and J ends lost 5 bases and 4 bases respectively, with 11 bases between them. Germline loops: CDR1 SEHNR, CDR2 FQNEAQ (reference sequence). This CDR3 region has 13 residues. The CDR3 region is CASSAPSGTEAFF. CDR3 nucleotides: TGTGCCAGCAGCGCCCCTTCGGGCACTGAAGCTTTCTTT.

This clone was counted a few times. This sequence joins TRBV27 and TRBJ2-3; 9 nucleotides match TRBD1. The CDR3 is 17 residues long. Germline lookup yields CDR1 MNHEY and CDR2 SMNVEV (reference sequence). The V segment lost 7 bases and the J segment 0 bases; nucleotides outside the gene matches: 11. The CDR3 DNA reads as TGTGCCAGCAAGGAACAGGGGGCCCGCACTAGCACAGATACGCAGTATTTT. Encoded protein: CASKEQGARTSTDTQYF.

The gene calls are TRBV27 and TRBJ1-1; weak D call: TRBD1 (5 bases). Trimming left V 2 bases short and J 3 bases short, with 10 bases between. The CDR3 runs to 14 residues. CDR1 MNHEY and CDR2 SMNVEV come from the germline V gene (reference sequence). The CDR3 loop reads CASSLGGVDTEAFF. Written as DNA, the CDR3 is TGTGCCAGCAGTTTAGGAGGGGTGGACACTGAAGCTTTCTTT.

This clone is a singleton in its sample. The chain has TRBV2 and TRBJ2-5; D is undetermined. The CDR3 totals 12 residues. V was trimmed by 3 bases and J by 4 bases, leaving 6 bases between them. The germline V gene has CDR1 SNHLY and CDR2 FYNNEI. Written as DNA, the CDR3 is TGTGCCAGCAGTGATTCGTCAGAGACCCAGTACTTC. Translated: CASSDSSETQYF.

The V gene is TRBV5-1, the J gene TRBJ1-6; 7 positions agree with TRBD1. V lost 4 bases to trimming and J lost 10 bases; unmatched junction nucleotides: 8. Per germline, CDR1 SGHRS and CDR2 YFSETQ. The CDR3 has 14 amino acids. The CDR3 DNA sequence: TGCGCCAGCAGCGGGGACAGCGGGTACTCACCCCTCCACTTT. This translates into CASSGDSGYSPLHF.

This chain joins TRBV5-1 and TRBJ1-1, with D possibly matching TRBD1 (6 bases). V shed 0 bases and J shed 3 bases, with 9 bases lying between them. Germline V gene lookup returns CDR1 SGHRS and CDR2 YFSETQ. This CDR3 has 14 amino acids. CDR3 bases: TGCGCCAGCAGCTTGGACAGGGACGACACTGAAGCTTTCTTT. This sequence encodes CASSLDRDDTEAFF.

The genes are TRBV30 and TRBJ2-7; 9 bases match TRBD1. V was pared by 4 bases and J by 3 bases, with 4 bases of the junction left unmatched. Looked up from germline, CDR1 is GTSNPN and CDR2 is SVGIG (reference sequence). CDR3 length: 13 residues. The CDR3 region is CAWKGTGIYEQYF. As DNA, the CDR3 is TGTGCCTGGAAGGGGACAGGGATCTACGAGCAGTACTTC.